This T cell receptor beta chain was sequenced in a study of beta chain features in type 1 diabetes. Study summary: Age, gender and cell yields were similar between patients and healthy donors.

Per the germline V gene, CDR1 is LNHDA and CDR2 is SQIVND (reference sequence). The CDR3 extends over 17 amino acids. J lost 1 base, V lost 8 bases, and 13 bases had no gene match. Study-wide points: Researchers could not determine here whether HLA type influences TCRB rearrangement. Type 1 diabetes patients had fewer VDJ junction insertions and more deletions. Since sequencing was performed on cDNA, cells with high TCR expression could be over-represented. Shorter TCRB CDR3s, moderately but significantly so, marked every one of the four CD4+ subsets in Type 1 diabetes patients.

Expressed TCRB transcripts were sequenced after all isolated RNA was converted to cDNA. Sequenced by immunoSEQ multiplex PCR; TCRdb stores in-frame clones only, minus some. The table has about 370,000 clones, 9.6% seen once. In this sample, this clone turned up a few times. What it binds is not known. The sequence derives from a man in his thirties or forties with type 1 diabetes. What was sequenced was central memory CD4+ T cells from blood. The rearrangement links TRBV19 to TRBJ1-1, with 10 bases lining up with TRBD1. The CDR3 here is CASWGIGTGDTNTEAFF. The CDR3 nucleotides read TGTGCCAGTTGGGGAATTGGGACAGGGGACACGAACACTGAAGCTTTCTTT.